Below are 17 T cell receptor beta chains sequenced from a single sample in a study of cytomegalovirus exposure and HLA in healthy donors. This PCR relied on a set of 60 Vbeta primers and 13 Jbeta primers. Clones were read by immunoSEQ multiplex PCR, and TCRdb kept only the in-frame ones, dropping some. There are 150,000 to 250,000 clones in the sample; 70% to 80% occur only once, and 4% to 4.5% lies in the top ten. The sample was PBMCs. Every receptor here comes from a woman aged 25 to 39 in good health and CMV-seropositive.

The rearrangement joins TRBV2 to TRBJ2-1, with TRBD2 identical over 8 bases. The J segment lost 8 bases and the V segment lost 5 bases, leaving 5 bases of the junction unmatched. The CDR3 contains 13 residues. From germline, CDR1 is SNHLY and CDR2 FYNNEI. The CDR3 here is CASSPPGGHEQFF. The CDR3 DNA sequence: TGTGCCAGCAGTCCACCGGGAGGGCATGAGCAGTTCTTC.

The chain is built from TRBV6-1 and TRBJ2-3, with D hard to call. The CDR3 sequence is 11 residues long. CDR1 and CDR2 (germline): MNHNS, SASEGT. Trimming took off 5 bases at V and 5 bases at J, with 5 bases between the two ends. The CDR3 here is CASSPVDTQYF. The CDR3 DNA reads as TGTGCCAGCAGTCCAGTAGATACGCAGTATTTT.

This clone was detected a few times. The V and J genes are TRBV7-2 and TRBJ1-5; no clear D. The length of the CDR3 is 15 residues. Germline lookup yields CDR1 SGHTA and CDR2 FQGNSA. Trimming left V 1 base short and J 1 base short, with 8 bases between. The CDR3 is CASSLGSGSNQPQHF. CDR3 sequence (DNA): TGTGCCAGCAGCTTAGGGTCGGGGAGCAATCAGCCCCAGCATTTT.

The chain couples TRBV7-9 to TRBJ1-2, with TRBD1 as a possible D gene (5 bases). The V end was cut by 7 bases, the J end by 5 bases, with 20 bases between. The germline gives CDR1 SEHNR, CDR2 FQNEAQ (reference sequence). The CDR3 loop spans 15 amino acids. The CDR3 spells CASNTGTEKGYGYTF. The CDR3 DNA sequence: TGTGCCAGCAATACCGGGACTGAGAAGGGGTATGGCTACACCTTC.

The rearrangement links TRBV5-1 to TRBJ2-3; 8 nucleotides agree with TRBD2. The CDR3 extends over 16 amino acids. The V gene's germline CDR1 is SGHRS and CDR2 YFSETQ. V dropped 0 bases and J dropped 0; count of bases not matched to a gene: 3. CDR3 protein: CASSLGLAGSTDTQYF. The CDR3 DNA follows: TGCGCCAGCAGCTTGGGCCTAGCGGGTAGCACAGATACGCAGTATTTT.

This sequence joins TRBV4-3 and TRBJ2-7; possible D gene TRBD2, 6 bases. Deletions cut 1 base from V and 0 bases from J, with 10 bases between. The CDR3 contains 15 residues. The germline V gene encodes CDR1 LGHNA and CDR2 YSLEER. The CDR3 DNA sequence: TGCGCCAGCAGCCAAGCTCACGGGAGCTCCTACGAGCAGTACTTC. Its translation: CASSQAHGSSYEQYF.

This clone was found once. The genes are TRBV12-5 and TRBJ1-4; 9 bases line up with TRBD1. The CDR3 consists of 18 residues. Unmatched junction bases numbered 9, after V lost 3 bases and J lost 1 base. Germline loops: CDR1 LGHNT, CDR2 FRNRAP. The CDR3 here is CASGFRDRVDVTNEKLFF. For the CDR3, the DNA is TGTGCTAGTGGTTTTAGGGACAGGGTGGATGTAACTAATGAAAAACTGTTTTTT.

The rearrangement uses TRBV2 and TRBJ1-2; 8 positions agree with TRBD1. Germline CDR1 reads SNHLY; CDR2 reads FYNNEI. Trimming removed 1 base from V and 5 bases from J; junction bases left unmatched: 3. This CDR3 is 14 amino acids long. The CDR3 DNA reads as TGTGCCAGCAGTGAAGGGACAGGGTCTTATGGCTACACCTTC. Translation gives CASSEGTGSYGYTF.

This chain links TRBV27 with TRBJ2-1; 9 positions agree with TRBD1. Germline V gene data show CDR1 as MNHEY and CDR2 as SMNVEV (reference sequence). Trimming cost V 6 bases and J 4 bases; bases outside gene matches: 1. The CDR3 has 13 residues. CDR3: CASRQGAYNEQFF. The DNA for the CDR3 is TGTGCCAGCAGACAGGGGGCATACAATGAGCAGTTCTTC.

The V call is TRBV5-4, the J call TRBJ2-6; 7 bases match TRBD2. CDR3 length: 16 amino acids. Unmatched junction bases numbered 8, after V lost 4 bases and J lost 4 bases. Germline V gives CDR1 SGHNT, CDR2 YYREEE (reference sequence). CDR3 DNA sequence: TGTGCCAGCAGCCCTAGCGGATTGGGAGGGGCCAACGTCCTGACTTTC. It translates to CASSPSGLGGANVLTF.

This clone was picked up a small number of times. The chain recombines TRBV6-1 with TRBJ1-5; no reliable D call. Germline V gene lookup returns CDR1 MNHNS and CDR2 SASEGT. The CDR3 consists of 14 residues. Between the trimmed V and J ends, which lost 0 bases and 5 bases, there was a span of 8 bases. In nucleotides, the CDR3 is TGTGCCAGCAGTGAAGCTGGGGAGCATCAGCCCCAGCATTTT. It codes for CASSEAGEHQPQHF.

V and J are TRBV7-8 and TRBJ1-6; D may be TRBD1 (5 bases). Trimming took off 5 bases at V and 5 bases at J, with 13 bases between the two ends. CDR3 length equals 15 residues. Per the germline V gene, CDR1 is SGHVS and CDR2 is FQNEAQ. The CDR3 sequence: CASSPATGDNSPLHF. The CDR3 DNA follows: TGTGCCAGCAGCCCGGCGACGGGGGATAATTCACCCCTCCACTTT. Filled out from reference TRBV7-8 and TRBJ1-6, the complete variable domain reads GAGVSQSPRYKVAKRGQDVALRCDPISGHVSLFWYQQALGQGPEFLTYFQNEAQLDKSGLPSDRFFAERPEGSVSTLKIQRTQQEDSAVYLCASSPATGDNSPLHFGNGTRLTVT.

The sample holds one count of this clone. The chain has TRBV5-4 and TRBJ2-7, with TRBD2 matching over 11 bases. CDR3 size: 16 residues. CDR1 is SGHNT, CDR2 YYREEE, per germline (reference sequence). The V segment lost 0 bases and the J segment 4 bases; nucleotides outside the gene matches: 6. The CDR3 is CASSLVGASGRYEQYF. The DNA for the CDR3 is TGTGCCAGCAGCTTGGTGGGGGCTAGCGGGAGGTACGAGCAGTACTTC.

This chain links TRBV4-1 with TRBJ2-1, with D possibly being TRBD1 (5 bases). This CDR3 comprises 15 residues. Germline CDR1 is MGHRA and CDR2 is YSYEKL. Between the trimmed V and J ends, which lost 5 bases and 3 bases, there was a span of 14 bases. CDR3 DNA sequence: TGCGCCAGCAGCGACGTCCCGACAGTCTACAATGAGCAGTTCTTC. Protein sequence: CASSDVPTVYNEQFF.

The chain employs TRBV4-1 and TRBJ2-2, with 7 positions matching TRBD1. The CDR3 consists of 16 residues. V was pared by 0 bases and J by 2 bases, with 3 bases of the junction left unmatched. Germline V gene sequence: CDR1 MGHRA, CDR2 YSYEKL. CDR3 sequence (DNA): TGCGCCAGCAGCCAAGAAGGGGGCAGAAACACCGGGGAGCTGTTTTTT. It specifies CASSQEGGRNTGELFF.

The chain is built from TRBV5-1 and TRBJ1-2; 9 nucleotides align to TRBD1. The CDR3 totals 15 residues. Germline V gene data show CDR1 as SGHRS and CDR2 as YFSETQ. V shed 3 bases and J 5 bases; nucleotides not matched to a gene: 8. This chain's CDR3 is CASSSPGQGGYGYTF. CDR3 in DNA: TGCGCCAGCAGCTCTCCGGGACAGGGTGGGTATGGCTACACCTTC.

This rearrangement joins TRBV11-3 to TRBJ2-3; 9 positions match TRBD2. Germline V lookup: CDR1 SGHNT, CDR2 YENEEA. This CDR3 has 17 amino acids. V lost 5 bases, J lost 3 bases, and 12 bases stayed unmatched. The DNA for the CDR3 is TGTGCCAGCAGCAAACGGGGCGGGAGGGCCTCGACAGATACGCAGTATTTT. Its protein product is CASSKRGGRASTDTQYF.